This T cell receptor beta chain was found in a study of spatial heterogeneity in lung cancer (dated by TCRdb to between 2017 and 2020). For the wider study: Donors were around 69 patients with early-stage, untreated non-small cell lung cancer from the lung TRACERx cohort. Nonsynonymous mutation counts, determined by whole-exome sequencing of tumor tissue, were related to features of the TCR repertoire. In the raw uncorrected reads, each unique combination of TCR and UMI appeared more than ten times on average. More beta-chain than alpha-chain transcripts were consistently detected, likely reflecting higher beta-chain transcript abundance. Follow-up PBMC samples were sequenced whenever the samples were available, and the median time to follow-up was roughly two years after resection. In non-small cell lung cancer, the study quantitatively compared TCR alpha and beta repertoires across several tumor regions, matched nontumor lung, and blood. Both alpha and beta chains were TCR-sequenced in fewer than 250 tumor regions, around 65 matched nontumor lung samples and around 54 PBMC samples obtained at surgery.

This clonotype was seen a handful of times. Its cognate antigen has yet to be identified. No base quality information exists; no much larger clone differs at one position. Overall study outcomes, separate from this receptor: Confirming at a functional level the hypothesis that regional TCRs recognize regional mutations was considered to require additional single-cell paired TCR alpha and beta sequencing. Only 14 patients were included in comparisons of baseline and follow-up blood repertoires. Ubiquitous expanded tumor TCRs were found in blood more often at tumor resection than at routine follow-up.

Trimming takes 1 base from V and 0 bases from J, and the germline ends sit 5 bases apart. From a lookup of the germline V gene, CDR1 and CDR2 are SGHTA and FQGTGA. The CDR3 measures 14 amino acids from cysteine to phenylalanine. The DNA shown is the 42-base CDR3, in frame from base 1. Libraries were prepared through 5' RACE. Sequencing was performed on a NextSeq 500. To allow correction of PCR and sequencing errors, the TCR library protocol tagged every TCR cDNA molecule with a unique molecular identifier. Per the original workflow: TCR identification, UMI-based error correction and CDR3 extraction were performed with Decombinator tools. Expanded TCRs were defined as those above a frequency of 2 per 1,000, corresponding to the top 1% of the tumor frequency distribution. Rényi diversity was computed with the R vegan package after subsampling each repertoire 100 times to 5,000 TCRs. CDR3 similarity networks were built from amino acid triplet string-kernel similarity, with CDR3s being connected when pairwise similarity was above 0.82. The public reads were reanalyzed by TCRdb: fastp trimming at Q25, MiXCR alignment, in-frame beta chains only. Every entry covers one CDR3 protein and lists the most common genes and DNA from its rows. The V and J calls were not made by the authors but by TCRdb's processing. The sample includes fewer than 11,000 distinct CDR3 sequences, with about a fifth observed a single time. Jointly, the top ten make up around 47% of the sample.

This specimen's time point label, per the study, means: blood at routine non-recurrence follow-up after resection. Without any cell sorting, TCR sequencing was performed on whole RNA extracted either from tumor and nontumor lung tissue or from cryopreserved PBMC samples. Patients were selected for TCR sequencing only if sufficient RNA was available from at least two tumor regions. The TCR originated in a male donor with early-stage non-small cell lung cancer. This material consisted of PBMCs, taken at follow-up. The chain links TRBV7-3 with TRBJ2-3, with the D gene not clear enough to name. The CDR3 has the sequence CASSLRRSTDTQYF. The DNA sequence reads TGTGCCAGCAGCTTAAGGCGGAGCACAGATACGCAGTATTTT.